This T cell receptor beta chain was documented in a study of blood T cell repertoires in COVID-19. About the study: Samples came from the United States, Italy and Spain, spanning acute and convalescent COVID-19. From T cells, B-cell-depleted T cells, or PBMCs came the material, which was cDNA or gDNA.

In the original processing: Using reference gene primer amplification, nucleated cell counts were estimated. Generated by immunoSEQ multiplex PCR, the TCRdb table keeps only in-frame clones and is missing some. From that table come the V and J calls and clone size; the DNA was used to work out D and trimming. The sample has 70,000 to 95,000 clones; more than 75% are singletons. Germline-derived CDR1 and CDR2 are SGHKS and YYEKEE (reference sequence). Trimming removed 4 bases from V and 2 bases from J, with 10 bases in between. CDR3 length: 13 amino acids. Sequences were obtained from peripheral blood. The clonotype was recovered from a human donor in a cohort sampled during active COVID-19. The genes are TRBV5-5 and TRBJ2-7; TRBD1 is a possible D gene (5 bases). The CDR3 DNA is TGTGCCAGCAGCCGGACAACCACCTACGAGCAGTACTTC. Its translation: CASSRTTTYEQYF.